This TCR beta chain was recorded in a study of shared clonotypes between healthy human individuals. Clones were read by immunoSEQ multiplex PCR, and TCRdb kept only the in-frame ones, dropping some. The table has about 800,000 clones, roughly 96% seen once. V was shortened by 5 bases and J by 0 bases, with 14 bases between the two germline ends. The CDR3 is made up of 15 amino acids. Germline loops: CDR1 MNHEY, CDR2 SMNVEV (reference sequence). CD8 cells classed as naive were CD45RO-negative and positively selected for CCR7, excluding terminally differentiated effector memory CD45RA+ cells. The chain links TRBV27 to TRBJ2-7; TRBD2 might be the D (6 bases). The TCR originated in a man aged 30-40 years in good health. The specimen sequenced was naive CD8+ T cells sorted from blood. The CDR3 nucleotides are TGTGCCAGCAGTGTCGGGGGTGGAAGCTCCTACGAGCAGTACTTC. It encodes CASSVGGGSSYEQYF.